The TCR beta chain under discussion was sequenced for a study of shared clonotypes between healthy human individuals. This clone came up once. Both subsets, CD45RA+ naive and CD45RA-negative memory, were split from the CD4+ cells. After removal of 7 bases from V and 7 bases from J, the junction contained 6 bases not matched to a gene. The CDR3 has 13 residues. CDR1 is SNHLY, CDR2 FYNNEI, per germline. Clones were read by immunoSEQ multiplex PCR, and TCRdb kept only the in-frame ones, dropping some. In the table there are approximately 2,000,000 clones, roughly 92% of which are singletons. This clonotype was sampled from a man between 18 and 29 years old in good health. Some clones in this sample may be carry-over from other donors' samples. This sequence joins TRBV2 and TRBJ2-7; 11 bases are shared with TRBD2. The sample was naive CD4+ T cells from PBMCs. The subset is: CD45RA+ positively selected. CDR3 bases: TGTGCCAGCACCTTAGCGGGAGGGCTTGAGCAGTACTTC. Its protein product is CASTLAGGLEQYF.